Shown below are 21 T cell receptor beta chains from a single sample sequenced in a study of control samples from healthy donors and cancer patients. The method was immunoSEQ multiplex PCR; TCRdb's version includes in-frame clones alone and lacks a portion of them. Of fewer than 200,000 clones detected, roughly 93% appear once; the ten largest clones hold roughly 4.3%. The sequenced sample consisted of blood. The receptors were gathered from a woman aged 55-69 years in good health.

This rearrangement joins TRBV5-1 to TRBJ2-2; tentative D call: TRBD2 (5 bases). Trimming took 4 bases from V and 4 from J, leaving 11 bases between them. The CDR3 runs 14 residues. The germline V gene encodes CDR1 SGHRS and CDR2 YFSETQ. The CDR3 region is CASSPQAGTGELFF. Written as DNA, the CDR3 is TGCGCCAGCAGCCCCCAGGCGGGCACCGGGGAGCTGTTTTTT.

This clone was recorded once. V is TRBV5-1 and J is TRBJ1-1; 7 bases are shared with TRBD1. Per germline, CDR1 SGHRS and CDR2 YFSETQ. The CDR3 consists of 17 residues. V lost 5 bases, J lost 1 base, and 14 bases stayed unmatched. CDR3: CASRRTGDMGKNTEAFF. In DNA form, the CDR3 reads TGCGCCAGCAGACGCACAGGGGATATGGGGAAGAACACTGAAGCTTTCTTT.

V and J are TRBV6-5 and TRBJ2-7; tentatively, D is TRBD1 (5 bases). Germline lookup yields CDR1 MNHEY and CDR2 SVGAGI. V was cut by 5 bases and J by 3 bases, with 8 bases left in between. This CDR3 has 12 amino acids. CDR3 sequence (DNA): TGTGCCAGCAGTCATCAGGGCTACGAGCAGTACTTC. It yields the protein CASSHQGYEQYF.

The chain employs TRBV5-1 and TRBJ2-7; D remains ambiguous. In germline, CDR1 is SGHRS, CDR2 YFSETQ. The CDR3 has 12 amino acids. Trimming shortened V by 2 bases and J by 5 bases, and 8 bases separated the two germline ends. The DNA for the CDR3 is TGCGCCAGCAGCTTTCTAGGCCACGAGCAGTACTTC. Residues: CASSFLGHEQYF.

The V and J genes are TRBV10-3 and TRBJ1-3; TRBD1 is a possible D gene (5 bases). CDR1 is ENHRY, CDR2 SYGVKD, per germline. The CDR3 totals 15 residues. Trimming left V 3 bases short and J 0 bases short, with 9 bases between. CDR3 protein: CAISEDSNSGNTIYF. In DNA form, the CDR3 reads TGTGCCATCAGTGAAGACAGTAACTCTGGAAACACCATATATTTT.

CDR3: CSARVQSEAFF. CDR3 bases: TGCAGTGCTAGGGTTCAGTCTGAAGCTTTCTTT. The V and J genes are TRBV20-1 and TRBJ1-1; D is unclear. Germline-derived CDR1 and CDR2 are DFQATT and SNEGSKA (reference sequence). The germline V and J ends were trimmed by 3 bases and 6 bases, with 8 bases remaining between them. This CDR3 comprises 11 residues.

V usage is TRBV20-1 and J usage is TRBJ1-5; D gene ambiguous. The CDR3 consists of 13 residues. V was shortened by 3 bases and J by 7 bases, with 13 bases between the two germline ends. Germline CDR1 and CDR2: DFQATT and SNEGSKA (reference sequence). CDR3 nucleotides: TGCAGTGCTAGTGGTGTCGGTGACCAGCCCCAGCATTTT. Its translation: CSASGVGDQPQHF.

The genes are TRBV7-9 and TRBJ2-2; perhaps D is TRBD1 or TRBD2 (6 bases each). The CDR3 length is 15 residues. Looked up from germline, CDR1 is SEHNR and CDR2 is FQNEAQ (reference sequence). V was pared by 6 bases and J by 3 bases, with 14 bases between. The CDR3 protein is CASRRLRGDTGELFF. The CDR3 DNA reads TGTGCCAGCAGACGCCTTAGGGGGGACACCGGGGAGCTGTTTTTT.

This sequence joins TRBV6-5 and TRBJ2-5; TRBD1 or TRBD2 may be the D gene (5 bases each). The CDR3 length is 14 residues. CDR1 is MNHEY and CDR2 is SVGAGI in the germline V gene. V lost 4 bases to trimming and J lost 1 base, with 10 bases between them. In DNA form, the CDR3 reads TGTGCCAGCAGTTTCCGGGGCCCCCAAGAGACCCAGTACTTC. Its translation: CASSFRGPQETQYF.

The V and J genes are TRBV4-1 and TRBJ2-2; tentative D call: TRBD2 (6 bases). The CDR3 sequence is 21 residues long. V was trimmed by 2 bases and J by 0 bases, leaving 25 bases between them. The germline V gene encodes CDR1 MGHRA and CDR2 YSYEKL. CDR3 nucleotides: TGCGCCAGCAGCCAACCATTCCCAGGGCGGGGATACCTCGCGAACACCGGGGAGCTGTTTTTT. This codes for CASSQPFPGRGYLANTGELFF.

The gene calls are TRBV4-3 and TRBJ2-6; D is unclear. The CDR3 sequence is 16 residues long. Germline CDR1 reads LGHNA; CDR2 reads YSLEER. Trimming left V 2 bases short and J 0 bases short, with 8 bases between. The CDR3 nucleotides are TGCGCCAGCAGCCAAACGTTCAACTCTGGGGCCAACGTCCTGACTTTC. It codes for CASSQTFNSGANVLTF.

As DNA, the CDR3 is TGTGCCAGCTCACCACCGAACCAGGATTCTGGAAACACCATATATTTT. Residues: CASSPPNQDSGNTIYF. This chain links TRBV18 with TRBJ1-3; D is ambiguous. Trimming pared 0 bases from V and 1 base from J, leaving 10 bases between. The CDR3 contains 16 residues. CDR1 KGHSH and CDR2 LQKENI come from the germline V gene.

The chain links TRBV7-3 to TRBJ1-2, with TRBD1 matching 7 bases. The J segment lost 4 bases and the V segment lost 0 bases, leaving 5 bases of the junction unmatched. The CDR3 has 15 residues. The germline CDR1 and CDR2 sequences are SGHTA and FQGTGA. The CDR3 here is CASSLTRDSVYGYTF. Written as DNA, the CDR3 is TGTGCCAGCAGCTTAACCCGGGACAGCGTCTATGGCTACACCTTC.

This chain links TRBV9 with TRBJ2-5; possible D gene TRBD1, 5 bases. The CDR3 is 18 residues long. V dropped 0 bases and J dropped 1 base, with 19 bases sitting between them. CDR1 and CDR2 (germline): SGDLS, YYNGEE. For the CDR3, the DNA is TGTGCCAGCAGCGTAGGAATCTCGGCAGGGAAGACCCAAGAGACCCAGTACTTC. Protein: CASSVGISAGKTQETQYF. The whole variable domain, remainder taken from reference TRBV9 and TRBJ2-5, is DSGVTQTPKHLITATGQRVTLRCSPRSGDLSVYWYQQSLDQGLQFLIQYYNGEERAKGNILERFSAQQFPDLHSELNLSSLELGDSALYFCASSVGISAGKTQETQYFGPGTRLLVL.

V usage is TRBV7-2 and J usage is TRBJ2-5, with TRBD1 identical over 11 bases. The germline V gene has CDR1 SGHTA and CDR2 FQGNSA. There are 15 residues in the CDR3. The ends lost 8 bases at V and 2 bases at J; junction bases unmatched: 7. The CDR3 bases are TGTGCCAGCGTGCGGGACAGGGGGAGACAAGAGACCCAGTACTTC. This translates into CASVRDRGRQETQYF.

The rearrangement links TRBV7-2 to TRBJ1-5, with 7 bases that match TRBD1. Germline V gene sequence: CDR1 SGHTA, CDR2 FQGNSA. The CDR3 contains 16 residues. The J segment lost 3 bases and the V segment lost 4 bases, leaving 9 bases of the junction unmatched. CDR3: CASSSGGGQFNQPQHF. CDR3 nucleotide sequence: TGTGCCAGCAGCTCAGGTGGGGGACAGTTCAATCAGCCCCAGCATTTT.

The V gene is TRBV4-3, the J gene TRBJ1-4; no clear D gene. This CDR3 region has 17 residues. With 1 base removed from V and 3 bases from J, the gap between germline ends came to 15 bases. Looked up from germline, CDR1 is LGHNA and CDR2 is YSLEER. CDR3 nucleotides: TGCGCCAGCAGCCAAGCGCGTAATCGGGTCCCTAATGAAAAACTGTTTTTT. Its translation is CASSQARNRVPNEKLFF.

The V gene is TRBV30, the J gene TRBJ2-2; D perhaps matches TRBD1 (6 bases). The CDR3 is made up of 16 amino acids. Germline V gives CDR1 GTSNPN, CDR2 SVGIG (reference sequence). Trimming left V 4 bases short and J 0 bases short, with 15 bases between. CDR3 nucleotides: TGTGCCTGGACATTCTTGGGGGCAGCGAACACCGGGGAGCTGTTTTTT. Its protein is CAWTFLGAANTGELFF.

This clone was counted only a few times. The chain combines TRBV20-1 with TRBJ1-3; the D is unclear. The V and J ends lost 3 bases and 0 bases respectively, with 6 bases between them. The CDR3 runs to 13 residues. Germline V gives CDR1 DFQATT, CDR2 SNEGSKA (reference sequence). The CDR3 DNA follows: TGCAGTGCTAGTGTAGACTCTGGAAACACCATATATTTT. It yields the protein CSASVDSGNTIYF.

This clone was observed once. The rearrangement joins TRBV5-4 to TRBJ2-7; TRBD2 aligns across 11 bases. Losses at the gene ends were 0 bases for V and 3 bases for J; bases not matched to a gene: 2. Germline V gene lookup returns CDR1 SGHNT and CDR2 YYREEE (reference sequence). The CDR3 loop spans 15 amino acids. CDR3 amino acids: CASSLELAGGYEQYF. In DNA form, the CDR3 reads TGTGCCAGCAGCTTGGAGCTAGCGGGGGGCTACGAGCAGTACTTC.

CDR3 in amino acids: CASRNRGSNYGYTF. In nucleotides, the CDR3 is TGTGCCAGTAGAAACAGGGGTTCTAACTATGGCTACACCTTC. The V gene is TRBV19, the J gene TRBJ1-2; TRBD1 matches 7 bases. The CDR3 has 14 residues. The germline CDR1 and CDR2 sequences are LNHDA and SQIVND (reference sequence). Trimming cost V 6 bases and J 0 bases; bases outside gene matches: 4.